This T cell receptor beta chain was sequenced during a study of blood T cell repertoires in COVID-19 (dated by TCRdb to about 2020). Regarding the complete study: Samples from collaborators originated in the United States, Italy and Spain and spanned both the acute and convalescent phases of COVID-19. The prospective study material was composed of cDNA or gDNA derived from T cells, B-cell-depleted T cells, or PBMCs. Subjects who had been exposed to COVID-19, were actively infected with it, or had recovered from it provided the deeply sampled blood TCRbeta repertoires that made up the dataset. The repertoires were released in a freely available public database intended as a resource for research on the immune response to SARS-CoV-2. The samples were drawn from two sources: the first 160 participants of the ongoing ImmuneRACE study, and 1,000 to 1,500 subjects contributed by 6 global collaborators. Nearly every sample came with metadata listing a de-identified subject ID, COVID-19 status, age in years and sex. HLA class I and class II types, where available, came from metadata supplied by the sample provider rather than from assay-based typing. Beyond this particular receptor, the publication reports: The quantity of clinical and demographic metadata differed by source and by participant and was supplied without curation.

TCRbeta CDR3 regions were amplified from genomic DNA using the immunoSEQ Assay, a bias-controlled multiplex PCR. On the authors' methods: The number of nucleated cells in each sample was estimated by amplification of reference gene primers within the assay. Sequence reads were collapsed and filtered to measure the absolute abundance of every unique TCRbeta CDR3 rearrangement. For each sample, productive Simpson clonality was calculated as the square root of Simpson's diversity index over productive rearrangements. TCRdb limited this immuneACCESS table to in-frame rearrangements with V and J called. A share of clones is missing; checked studies link under half to unresolved V genes, and the rest is unexplained. V and J calls and clone size are as listed in that table; D and trimming were resolved from the DNA. This sample lists 65,000 to 75,000 clones; approximately 78% were detected once. The leading ten clones occupy about a sixth of the sample.

Concerning this clone itself: No cognate antigen has been identified for it. One base away there is no much larger clone; base qualities are not given.

Whole blood was collected in K2EDTA tubes by collaborating institutions according to the institutions' own protocols. For TCRbeta analysis, collaborators shipped samples in one of three forms: frozen whole blood, isolated PBMCs, or DNA extracted from either of those sample types. Cut back by 0 bases and 5 bases, the V and J ends lie 14 bases apart. The CDR3 measures 17 amino acids from cysteine to phenylalanine. The retained sequence is limited to the CDR3, 51 bases, with the frame set at the first base. The germline V gene sets CDR1 to LGHNA and CDR2 to YNFKEQ. The TCR comes from a human donor in a cohort sampled during active COVID-19. The chain uses TRBV4-2 and TRBJ1-6; TRBD1 could be the D gene, as 5 bases match. The sample comprised peripheral blood. The DNA sequence reads TGTGCCAGCAGCCAAGACCCAGGGCGAGAGGATAATTCACCCCTCCACTTT. Its coded protein is CASSQDPGREDNSPLHF.